Listed here are 25 T cell receptor beta chains from one sample, sequenced in a study of T cell responses to AZD1222 COVID-19 vaccine. This table comes from immunoSEQ multiplex PCR, and its TCRdb copy is limited to in-frame clones, with some not included. The data contain under 200,000 clones, roughly 87% of them singletons. This sample comprised peripheral blood, obtained 28 days after the second AZD1222 dose. Receptors originate from an adult who received the AZD1222 COVID-19 vaccine.

J is TRBJ2-7 and V is TRBV5-1; 9 bases fit TRBD2. CDR3 length: 17 amino acids. The germline V gene has CDR1 SGHRS and CDR2 YFSETQ. J gave up 4 bases and V 0 bases, and 11 bases lay outside the gene matches. As DNA, the CDR3 is TGCGCCAGCAGCTTGGCCTCGGCGGGGGGGCTTTTGTACGAGCAGTACTTC. It translates to CASSLASAGGLLYEQYF. The variable domain in full, with the rest retrieved from reference TRBV5-1 and TRBJ2-7, is KAGVTQTPRYLIKTRGQQVTLSCSPISGHRSVSWYQQTPGQGLQFLFEYFSETQRNKGNFPGRFSGRQFSNSRSEMNVSTLELGDSALYLCASSLASAGGLLYEQYFGPGTRLTVT.

The gene calls are TRBV4-1 and TRBJ2-7, with TRBD2 identical over 8 bases. The CDR3 is 17 residues long. The junction had 15 bases not matched to a gene; V was cut back by 4 bases and J by 4 bases. Germline V gene sequence: CDR1 MGHRA, CDR2 YSYEKL. Here the CDR3 reads CASSPLANERGSYEQYF. The CDR3 DNA is TGCGCCAGCAGCCCCCTCGCGAACGAGCGGGGGAGTTACGAGCAGTACTTC.

The chain uses TRBV18 and TRBJ2-7; perhaps TRBD1 as D (5 bases). V was trimmed by 4 bases and J by 2 bases, leaving 12 bases between them. Per the germline V gene, CDR1 is KGHSH and CDR2 is LQKENI. The CDR3 consists of 14 residues. CDR3 in DNA: TGTGCCAGCTCACAAATAACAGGCCCCTACGAGCAGTACTTC. Protein sequence: CASSQITGPYEQYF. The full variable domain, its missing parts supplied by reference TRBV18 and TRBJ2-7, is NAGVMQNPRHLVRRRGQEARLRCSPMKGHSHVYWYRQLPEEGLKFMVYLQKENIIDESGMPKERFSAEFPKEGPSILRIQQVVRGDSAAYFCASSQITGPYEQYFGPGTRLTVT.

The chain combines TRBV28 with TRBJ1-1; D is ambiguous. The CDR3 length is 16 residues. Germline V lookup: CDR1 MDHEN, CDR2 SYDVKM. Deletions cut 3 bases from V and 4 bases from J, with 18 bases between. DNA of the CDR3: TGTGCCAGCAGTTTTATTCTGAGGTTCGGCGGCACTGAAGCTTTCTTT. Translated, it gives CASSFILRFGGTEAFF.

The V and J genes are TRBV6-5 and TRBJ2-5; D possibly corresponds to TRBD2 (5 bases). Per germline, CDR1 MNHEY and CDR2 SVGAGI. V was shortened by 9 bases and J by 3 bases, with 8 bases between the two germline ends. The CDR3 is 11 residues long. The CDR3 DNA sequence: TGTGCCAGTGGAGGCGAAGAGACCCAGTACTTC. Protein sequence: CASGGEETQYF.

This chain uses TRBV9 with TRBJ2-3; 7 bases agree with TRBD2. The V and J ends lost 0 bases and 2 bases, in that order; junction bases with no gene match: 3. Germline CDR1 reads SGDLS; CDR2 reads YYNGEE. The CDR3 contains 15 residues. As DNA, the CDR3 is TGTGCCAGCAGCGTAGAGCGGGGTTCCACAGATACGCAGTATTTT. Its translation: CASSVERGSTDTQYF.

The rearrangement uses TRBV5-1 and TRBJ2-7, with D possibly called TRBD1 or TRBD2 (6 bases each). The CDR3 is 14 residues long. In germline, CDR1 is SGHRS, CDR2 YFSETQ. V shed 4 bases and J shed 2 bases, with 13 bases lying between them. CDR3 nucleotide sequence: TGCGCCAGCAGCCCCGGGGGCCTAACCTACGAGCAGTACTTC. It specifies CASSPGGLTYEQYF. The full variable domain, rest sourced from reference TRBV5-1 and TRBJ2-7, is KAGVTQTPRYLIKTRGQQVTLSCSPISGHRSVSWYQQTPGQGLQFLFEYFSETQRNKGNFPGRFSGRQFSNSRSEMNVSTLELGDSALYLCASSPGGLTYEQYFGPGTRLTVT.

The gene calls are TRBV5-8 and TRBJ2-1; tentatively, D is TRBD1 (6 bases). Per the germline V gene, CDR1 is SGHTS and CDR2 is YDEGEE. Between the trimmed V and J ends, which lost 4 bases and 5 bases, there was a span of 22 bases. The length of the CDR3 is 17 residues. The CDR3 protein is CASSPGGRGPHHNEQFF. DNA for the CDR3: TGTGCCAGCAGCCCTGGGGGCCGGGGTCCCCACCACAATGAGCAGTTCTTC.

The chain is built from TRBV12-3 or TRBV12-4 and TRBJ1-1; D is uncertain. V gave up 6 bases and J gave up 1 base, with 9 bases separating them. There are 13 residues in the CDR3. CDR3 DNA sequence: TGTGCCAGCAGGGTTCCGGAGAACACTGAAGCTTTCTTT. Residues: CASRVPENTEAFF.

This chain links TRBV6-5 with TRBJ2-7; D possibly corresponds to TRBD2 (6 bases). V was pared by 7 bases and J by 2 bases, with 15 bases between. Germline V gives CDR1 MNHEY, CDR2 SVGAGI. This CDR3 comprises 14 residues. The DNA for the CDR3 is TGTGCCAGCACGAGGAGGGACGGTCCCTACGAGCAGTACTTC. It translates to CASTRRDGPYEQYF.

J is TRBJ2-7 and V is TRBV10-2, with D possibly TRBD2 on 6 matching bases. The V and J ends lost 9 bases and 0 bases respectively, with 15 bases between them. The CDR3 covers 14 residues. Germline assignment: CDR1 WSHSY and CDR2 SAAADI. CDR3 nucleotides: TGCGCCAGTTCGAGGTGGGAGGACTCCTACGAGCAGTACTTC. It is translated as CASSRWEDSYEQYF.

The chain combines TRBV27 with TRBJ1-5, with 9 bases aligning to TRBD1. The CDR3 is 15 amino acids. Trimming cost V 5 bases and J 9 bases; bases outside gene matches: 11. In germline, CDR1 is MNHEY, CDR2 SMNVEV (reference sequence). The CDR3 bases are TGTGCCAGCAGTGTTCAGGGACAGGGCATTGGGCCCCAGCATTTT. This gives the protein CASSVQGQGIGPQHF.

The V call is TRBV27, the J call TRBJ2-3; D is uncertain. V was pared by 3 bases and J by 4 bases, with 17 bases between. In germline, CDR1 is MNHEY, CDR2 SMNVEV (reference sequence). The CDR3 runs to 16 residues. CDR3 coding DNA: TGTGCCAGCAGTTTTTATGGAAGGGAAAATCCAGATACGCAGTATTTT. It encodes CASSFYGRENPDTQYF.

The chain combines TRBV5-1 with TRBJ2-2, with D tentatively TRBD2 (5 bases). The CDR3 runs to 16 residues. The V gene's germline CDR1 is SGHRS and CDR2 YFSETQ. Between the trimmed V and J ends, which lost 4 bases and 0 bases, there was a span of 13 bases. The CDR3 sequence is CASSQLVPANTGELFF. The CDR3 DNA reads as TGCGCCAGCAGCCAACTAGTGCCCGCGAACACCGGGGAGCTGTTTTTT.

V is TRBV7-2 and J is TRBJ2-3; D might be TRBD2 (5 bases). Germline CDR1 SGHTA, CDR2 FQGNSA. Trimming stripped 6 bases from V and 1 base from J, with 17 bases between. The CDR3 has 16 residues. The CDR3 DNA reads as TGTGCCAGCAGTTCCACTCCCGGGGTGCGCACAGATACGCAGTATTTT. Its translation is CASSSTPGVRTDTQYF.

The CDR3 DNA sequence: TGTGCCAGTAGTATGATAAGGGGGCGAGGCGGGGAGCTGTTTTTT. Encoded protein: CASSMIRGRGGELFF. This chain connects TRBV19 to TRBJ2-2; TRBD1 aligns across 7 bases. The CDR3 is 15 residues long. The V gene's germline CDR1 is LNHDA and CDR2 SQIVND (reference sequence). V dropped 3 bases and J dropped 7; count of bases not matched to a gene: 8.

The rearrangement links TRBV4-1 to TRBJ1-4; D uncertain. V gave up 5 bases and J gave up 7 bases, with 11 bases separating them. This CDR3 is built from 13 residues. Germline CDR1 and CDR2: MGHRA and YSYEKL. CDR3 in amino acids: CASSWTRSEKLFF. The CDR3 nucleotides are TGCGCCAGCAGCTGGACGAGATCTGAAAAACTGTTTTTT.

The V and J genes are TRBV6-5 and TRBJ1-2; D uncertain. Germline lookup yields CDR1 MNHEY and CDR2 SVGAGI. This CDR3 spans 15 amino acids. The V end was cut by 2 bases, the J end by 4 bases, with 14 bases between. The CDR3 region has the DNA TGTGCCAGCAGTTACAGTCCAGCGGATATCTATGGCTACACCTTC. It yields the protein CASSYSPADIYGYTF.

This clone was observed a single time. The chain joins TRBV2 to TRBJ1-2; weak D call: TRBD1 (5 bases). V lost 6 bases to trimming and J lost 6 bases, with 11 bases between them. The CDR3 totals 12 residues. Per the germline V gene, CDR1 is SNHLY and CDR2 is FYNNEI. Here the CDR3 reads CASRRGEDGYTF. The CDR3 nucleotides read TGTGCCAGCAGGAGGGGAGAGGATGGCTACACCTTC. Looking up the rest from reference TRBV2 and TRBJ1-2 gives the full variable domain: EPEVTQTPSHQVTQMGQEVILRCVPISNHLYFYWYRQILGQKVEFLVSFYNNEISEKSEIFDDQFSVERPDGSNFTLKIRSTKLEDSAMYFCASRRGEDGYTFGSGTRLTVV.

The chain's CDR3 is CASSSITYEQYF. CDR3 bases: TGTGCCAGCAGCTCTATCACCTACGAGCAGTACTTC. The chain joins TRBV5-5 to TRBJ2-7, with D hard to call. Germline V gene data show CDR1 as SGHKS and CDR2 as YYEKEE (reference sequence). V was pared by 3 bases and J by 2 bases, with 6 bases between. The CDR3 extends over 12 amino acids.

This clone was recorded a few times. The gene calls are TRBV19 and TRBJ1-5; D ambiguous. This CDR3 is built from 14 residues. Germline V CDR1 and CDR2: LNHDA, SQIVND (reference sequence). Between the trimmed V and J ends, which lost 2 bases and 0 bases, there was a span of 5 bases. The CDR3 DNA reads TGTGCCAGTAGTATATGGGGTAGCAATCAGCCCCAGCATTTT. Translated, it gives CASSIWGSNQPQHF. Using reference TRBV19 and TRBJ1-5 for the parts outside the CDR3, the full variable domain is DGGITQSPKYLFRKEGQNVTLSCEQNLNHDAMYWYRQDPGQGLRLIYYSQIVNDFQKGDIAEGYSVSREKKESFPLTVTSAQKNPTAFYLCASSIWGSNQPQHFGDGTRLSIL.

The chain couples TRBV6-6 to TRBJ2-7, with D perhaps being TRBD1 or TRBD2 (5 bases each). The CDR3 is 13 residues long. Germline V lookup: CDR1 MNHNY, CDR2 SVGAGI (reference sequence). Trimming pared 4 bases from V and 2 bases from J, leaving 9 bases between. The CDR3 DNA reads TGTGCCAGCAGTTGGGGGTCTACCTACGAGCAGTACTTC. Its translation: CASSWGSTYEQYF.

V usage is TRBV14 and J usage is TRBJ1-1; TRBD1 is a possible D gene (5 bases). Germline loops: CDR1 SGHDN, CDR2 FVKESK. The CDR3 is 16 amino acids. The V end was cut by 3 bases, the J end by 4 bases, with 18 bases between. In DNA, the CDR3 is TGTGCCAGCAGCCAGGACAAGGGCGCCTTTAGCACTGAAGCTTTCTTT. Amino acids: CASSQDKGAFSTEAFF.

The sample holds one count of this clone. The gene calls are TRBV19 and TRBJ1-2; tentatively, D is TRBD1 (6 bases). CDR1 LNHDA and CDR2 SQIVND come from the germline V gene (reference sequence). Trimming stripped 3 bases from V and 0 bases from J, with 14 bases between. There are 16 residues in the CDR3. In DNA, the CDR3 is TGTGCCAGTAGTATTCAGACAGGACCTTCTAACTATGGCTACACCTTC. Amino acid sequence: CASSIQTGPSNYGYTF.

The rearrangement links TRBV3-1 (or the pseudogene TRBV3-2) to TRBJ2-1; 8 bases match TRBD2. This CDR3 comprises 18 residues. Germline V gene sequence: CDR1 LGHDT, CDR2 YNNKEL (reference sequence). The V and J ends lost 0 bases and 7 bases, in that order; junction bases with no gene match: 14. DNA of the CDR3: TGTGCCAGCAGCCAAGATCCCCCTACTAGCGGCGCTCGGAATGAGCAGTTCTTC. It yields the protein CASSQDPPTSGARNEQFF.